The 5 T cell receptor beta chains given below trace back to one sample, sequenced in a study of response to subunit inactivated influenza vaccine. Each CDR3 protein is one row after TCRdb ran MiXCR on the RT-PCR reads. Among some 500,000 distinct CDR3 sequences listed, approximately 24% were seen once. This sample comprised CD4+ T cells sorted from PBMCs, obtained about 5 days after vaccination. These receptors all stem from a middle-aged man who received an inactivated influenza vaccine.

This clonotype was recorded many times. CDR3 bases: TGTGCCAGCCGCGGAGGGCAGGGAGACACGGCGCAGTATTTT. It translates to CASRGGQGDTAQYF. The genes are TRBV12-3 or TRBV12-4 and TRBJ2-3, with D possibly being TRBD2 (6 bases). V was pared by 8 bases and J by 10 bases, with 22 bases between. The CDR3 runs 14 residues.

The rearrangement uses TRBV4-1 and TRBJ2-7; D is ambiguous. Per the germline V gene, CDR1 is MGHRA and CDR2 is YSYEKL. With 3 bases removed from V and 3 bases from J, the gap between germline ends came to 12 bases. The CDR3 totals 14 residues. CDR3 in amino acids: CASSHRPRSYEQYF. The CDR3 DNA is TGCGCCAGCAGCCACCGACCCCGCAGCTACGAGCAGTACTTC.

V and J are TRBV5-6 and TRBJ2-6, with a tentative D call TRBD1 (5 bases). This CDR3 spans 17 amino acids. Between the trimmed V and J ends, which lost 6 bases and 0 bases, there was a span of 16 bases. Germline values: CDR1 SGHDT, CDR2 YYEEEE. CDR3 DNA sequence: TGTGCCAGCACCGGACCAGGGATCAGCTCTGGGGCCAACGTCCTGACTTTC. Translation gives CASTGPGISSGANVLTF.

The rearrangement uses TRBV4-1 and TRBJ1-2; D is uncertain. With 0 bases removed from V and 4 bases from J, the gap between germline ends came to 9 bases. The CDR3 is 14 amino acids. Germline lookup yields CDR1 MGHRA and CDR2 YSYEKL. The chain's CDR3 is CASSQDSSIYGYTF. DNA of the CDR3: TGCGCCAGCAGCCAAGATTCCTCTATCTATGGCTACACCTTC.

In this sample, this clonotype turned up a few times. The chain is built from TRBV20-1 and TRBJ2-7; D ambiguous. Germline V lookup: CDR1 DFQATT, CDR2 SNEGSKA (reference sequence). The CDR3 loop spans 15 amino acids. Trimming removed 0 bases from V and 0 bases from J, with 12 bases in between. The DNA of the CDR3 is TGCAGTGCTAGAGATGGGCAGAAAAGCTCCTACGAGCAGTACTTC. Translation gives CSARDGQKSSYEQYF.